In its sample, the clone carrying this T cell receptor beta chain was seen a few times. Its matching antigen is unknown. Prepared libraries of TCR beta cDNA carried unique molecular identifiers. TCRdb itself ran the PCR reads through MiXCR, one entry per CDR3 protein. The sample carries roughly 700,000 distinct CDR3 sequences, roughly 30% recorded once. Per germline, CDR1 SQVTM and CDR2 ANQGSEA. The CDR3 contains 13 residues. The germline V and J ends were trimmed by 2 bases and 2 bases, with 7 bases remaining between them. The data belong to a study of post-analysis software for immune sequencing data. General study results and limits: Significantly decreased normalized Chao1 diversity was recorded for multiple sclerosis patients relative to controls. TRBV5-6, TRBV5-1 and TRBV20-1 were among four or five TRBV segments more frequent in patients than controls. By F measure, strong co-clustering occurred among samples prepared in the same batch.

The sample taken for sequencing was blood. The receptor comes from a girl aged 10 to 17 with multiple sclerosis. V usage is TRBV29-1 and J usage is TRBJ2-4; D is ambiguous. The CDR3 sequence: CSVELFTKNIQYF. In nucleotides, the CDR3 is TGCAGCGTTGAACTGTTCACCAAAAACATTCAGTACTTC. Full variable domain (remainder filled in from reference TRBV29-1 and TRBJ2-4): SAVISQKPSRDICQRGTSLTIQCQVDSQVTMMFWYRQQPGQSLTLIATANQGSEATYESGFVIDKFPISRPNLTFSTLTVSNMSPEDSSIYLCSVELFTKNIQYFGAGTRLSVL.